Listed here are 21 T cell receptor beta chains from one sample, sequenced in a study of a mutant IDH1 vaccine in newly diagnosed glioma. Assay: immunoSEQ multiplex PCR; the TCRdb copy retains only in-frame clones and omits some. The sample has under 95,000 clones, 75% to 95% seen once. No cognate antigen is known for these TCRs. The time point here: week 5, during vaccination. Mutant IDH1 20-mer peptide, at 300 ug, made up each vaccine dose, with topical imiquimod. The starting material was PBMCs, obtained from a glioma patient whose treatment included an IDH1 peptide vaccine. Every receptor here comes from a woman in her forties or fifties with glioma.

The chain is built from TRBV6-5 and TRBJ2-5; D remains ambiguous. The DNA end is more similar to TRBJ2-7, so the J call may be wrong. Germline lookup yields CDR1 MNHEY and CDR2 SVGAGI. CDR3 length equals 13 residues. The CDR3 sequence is CASSRDYSYEQYF. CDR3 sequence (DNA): TGTGCCAGCAGTCGTGATTACTCCTACGAGCAGTACTTC.

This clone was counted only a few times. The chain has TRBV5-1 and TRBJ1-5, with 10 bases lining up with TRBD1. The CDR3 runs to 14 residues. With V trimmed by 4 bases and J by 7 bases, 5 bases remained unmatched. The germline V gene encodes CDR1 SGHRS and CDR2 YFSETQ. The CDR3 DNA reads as TGCGCCAGCAGCCCCGGGACAGGGGCCCAGCCCCAGCATTTT. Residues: CASSPGTGAQPQHF.

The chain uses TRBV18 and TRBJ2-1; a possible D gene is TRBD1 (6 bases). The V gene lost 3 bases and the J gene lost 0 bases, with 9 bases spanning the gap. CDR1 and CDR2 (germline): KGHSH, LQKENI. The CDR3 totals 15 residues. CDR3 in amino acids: CASSPQGYSYNEQFF. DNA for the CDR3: TGTGCCAGCTCACCCCAGGGGTACTCCTACAATGAGCAGTTCTTC.

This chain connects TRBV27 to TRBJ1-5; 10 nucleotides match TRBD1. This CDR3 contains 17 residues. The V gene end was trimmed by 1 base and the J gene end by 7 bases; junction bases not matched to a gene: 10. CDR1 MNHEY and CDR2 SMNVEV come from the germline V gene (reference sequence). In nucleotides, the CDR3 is TGTGCCAGCAGTTTATTTTGGGAGGGACAGGGGAGCCAGCCCCAGCATTTT. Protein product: CASSLFWEGQGSQPQHF.

The CDR3 is CAWGAMDNEQFF. CDR3 nucleotides: TGTGCCTGGGGTGCGATGGACAATGAGCAGTTCTTC. The V call is TRBV30, the J call TRBJ2-1; D is undetermined. V was shortened by 5 bases and J by 5 bases, with 10 bases between the two germline ends. Per the germline V gene, CDR1 is GTSNPN and CDR2 is SVGIG (reference sequence). The CDR3 consists of 12 residues.

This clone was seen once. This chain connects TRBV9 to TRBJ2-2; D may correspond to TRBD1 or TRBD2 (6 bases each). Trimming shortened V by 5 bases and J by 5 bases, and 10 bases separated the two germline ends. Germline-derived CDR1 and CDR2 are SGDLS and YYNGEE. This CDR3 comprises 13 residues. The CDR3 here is CASRGGGTGELFF. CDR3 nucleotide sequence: TGTGCCAGCAGAGGAGGGGGGACCGGGGAGCTGTTTTTT.

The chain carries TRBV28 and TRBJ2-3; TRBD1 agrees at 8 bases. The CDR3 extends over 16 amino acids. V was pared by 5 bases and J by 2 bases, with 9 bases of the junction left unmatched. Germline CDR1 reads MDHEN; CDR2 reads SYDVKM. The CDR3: CASSRPGTGVTDTQYF. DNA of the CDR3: TGTGCCAGCAGTCGCCCCGGGACAGGAGTCACAGATACGCAGTATTTT.

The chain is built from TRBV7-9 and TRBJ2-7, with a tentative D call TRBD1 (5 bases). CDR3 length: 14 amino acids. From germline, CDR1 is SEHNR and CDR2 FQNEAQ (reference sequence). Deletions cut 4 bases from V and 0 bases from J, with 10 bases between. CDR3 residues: CASSSQGSSYEQYF. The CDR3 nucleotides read TGTGCCAGCAGCTCTCAGGGTAGCTCCTACGAGCAGTACTTC.

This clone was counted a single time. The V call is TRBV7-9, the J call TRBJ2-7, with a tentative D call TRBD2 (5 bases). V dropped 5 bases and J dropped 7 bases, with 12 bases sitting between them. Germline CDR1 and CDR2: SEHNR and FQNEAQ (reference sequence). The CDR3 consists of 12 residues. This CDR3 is CASSRSGWEQYF. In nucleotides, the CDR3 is TGTGCCAGCAGCAGAAGCGGTTGGGAGCAGTACTTC. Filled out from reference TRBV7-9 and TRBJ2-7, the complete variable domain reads DTGVSQNPRHKITKRGQNVTFRCDPISEHNRLYWYRQTLGQGPEFLTYFQNEAQLEKSRLLSDRFSAERPKGSFSTLEIQRTEQGDSAMYLCASSRSGWEQYFGPGTRLTVT.

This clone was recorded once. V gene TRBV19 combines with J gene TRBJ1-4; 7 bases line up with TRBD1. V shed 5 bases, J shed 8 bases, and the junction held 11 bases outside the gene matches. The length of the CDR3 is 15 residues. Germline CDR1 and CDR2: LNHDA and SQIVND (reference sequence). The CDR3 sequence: CASSSQSGQWEKLFF. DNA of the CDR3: TGTGCCAGTAGTTCCCAATCGGGACAGTGGGAAAAACTGTTTTTT.

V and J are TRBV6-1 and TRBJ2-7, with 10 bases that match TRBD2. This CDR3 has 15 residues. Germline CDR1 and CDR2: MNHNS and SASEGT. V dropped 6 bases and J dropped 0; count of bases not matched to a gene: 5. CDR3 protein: CASRARTSGSYEQYF. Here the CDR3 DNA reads TGTGCCAGCAGGGCCAGGACTAGCGGCTCCTACGAGCAGTACTTC.

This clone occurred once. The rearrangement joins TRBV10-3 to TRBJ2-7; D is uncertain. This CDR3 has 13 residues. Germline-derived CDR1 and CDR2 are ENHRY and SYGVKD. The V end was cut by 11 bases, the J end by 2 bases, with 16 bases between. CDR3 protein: CAVSVNPAYEQYF. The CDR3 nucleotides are TGTGCCGTATCCGTGAACCCAGCCTACGAGCAGTACTTC.

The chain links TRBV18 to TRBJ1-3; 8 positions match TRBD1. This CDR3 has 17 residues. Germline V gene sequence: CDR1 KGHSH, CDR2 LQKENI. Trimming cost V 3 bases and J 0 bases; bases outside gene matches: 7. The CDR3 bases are TGTGCCAGCTCACCGAGACAGGGGCTAAGCTCTGGAAACACCATATATTTT. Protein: CASSPRQGLSSGNTIYF.

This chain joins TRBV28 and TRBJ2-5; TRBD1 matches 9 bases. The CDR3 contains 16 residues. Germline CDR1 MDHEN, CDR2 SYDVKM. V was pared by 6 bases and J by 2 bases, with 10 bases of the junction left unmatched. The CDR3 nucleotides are TGTGCCAGCAGCGGGACAGGGTTCCACAATCAAGAGACCCAGTACTTC. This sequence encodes CASSGTGFHNQETQYF.

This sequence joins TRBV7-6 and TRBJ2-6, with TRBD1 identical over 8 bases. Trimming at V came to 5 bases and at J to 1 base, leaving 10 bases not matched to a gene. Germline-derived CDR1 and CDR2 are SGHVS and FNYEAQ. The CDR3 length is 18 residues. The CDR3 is CASSPMDRAESGANVLTF. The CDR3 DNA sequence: TGTGCCAGCAGCCCGATGGACAGGGCTGAATCTGGGGCCAACGTCCTGACTTTC.

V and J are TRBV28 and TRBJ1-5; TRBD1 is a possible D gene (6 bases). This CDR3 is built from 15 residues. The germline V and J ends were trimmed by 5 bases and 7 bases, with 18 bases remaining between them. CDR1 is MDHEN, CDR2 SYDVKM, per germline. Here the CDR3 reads CASSPTGSPSQPQHF. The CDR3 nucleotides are TGTGCCAGCAGTCCGACAGGAAGTCCCAGCCAGCCCCAGCATTTT.

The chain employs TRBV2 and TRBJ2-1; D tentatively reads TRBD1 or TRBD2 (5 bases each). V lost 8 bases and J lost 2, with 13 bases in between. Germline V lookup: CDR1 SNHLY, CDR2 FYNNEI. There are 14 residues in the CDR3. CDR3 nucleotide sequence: TGTGCCAGCCAGGGCCTCGGGACCTACAATGAGCAGTTCTTC. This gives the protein CASQGLGTYNEQFF.

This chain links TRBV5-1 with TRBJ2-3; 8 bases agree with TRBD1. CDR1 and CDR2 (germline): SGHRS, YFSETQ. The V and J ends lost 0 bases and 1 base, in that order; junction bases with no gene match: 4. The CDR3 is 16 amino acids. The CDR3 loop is CASSLEPGGGTDTQYF. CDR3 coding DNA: TGCGCCAGCAGCTTGGAGCCAGGGGGCGGCACAGATACGCAGTATTTT.

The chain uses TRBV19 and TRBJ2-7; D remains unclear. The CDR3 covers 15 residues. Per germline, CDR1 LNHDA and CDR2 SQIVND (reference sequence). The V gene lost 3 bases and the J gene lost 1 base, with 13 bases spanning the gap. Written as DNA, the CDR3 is TGTGCCAGTAGTATTCTCCCGGGTCCGTCCTACGAGCAGTACTTC. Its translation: CASSILPGPSYEQYF.

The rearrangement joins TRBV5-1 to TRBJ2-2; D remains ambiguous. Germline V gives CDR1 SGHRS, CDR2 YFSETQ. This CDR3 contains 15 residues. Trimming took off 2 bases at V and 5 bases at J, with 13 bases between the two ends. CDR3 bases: TGCGCCAGCAGCTTAGGACCGAGCCCGACCGGGGAGCTGTTTTTT. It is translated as CASSLGPSPTGELFF.

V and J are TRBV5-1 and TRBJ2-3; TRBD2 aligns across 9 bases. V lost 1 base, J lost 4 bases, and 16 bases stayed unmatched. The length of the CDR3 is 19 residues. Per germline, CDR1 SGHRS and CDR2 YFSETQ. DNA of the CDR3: TGCGCCAGCAGCTTGAGTCCACCAGTTGGGGCGGGAGGGGCAGATACGCAGTATTTT. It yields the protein CASSLSPPVGAGGADTQYF.